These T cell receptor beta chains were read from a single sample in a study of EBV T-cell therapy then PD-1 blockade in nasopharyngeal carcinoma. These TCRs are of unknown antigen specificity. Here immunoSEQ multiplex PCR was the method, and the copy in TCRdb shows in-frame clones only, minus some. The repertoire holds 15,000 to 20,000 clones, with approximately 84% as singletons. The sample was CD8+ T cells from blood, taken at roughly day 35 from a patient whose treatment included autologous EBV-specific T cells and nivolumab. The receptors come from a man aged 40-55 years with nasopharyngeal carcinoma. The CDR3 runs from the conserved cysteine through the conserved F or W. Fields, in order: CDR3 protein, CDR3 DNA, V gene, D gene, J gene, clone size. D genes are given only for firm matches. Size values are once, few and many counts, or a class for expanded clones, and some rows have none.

CDR3 protein: CASSLSEAQETQYF
CDR3 DNA: TGTGCCAGCAGCTTGTCCGAGGCCCAAGAGACCCAGTACTTC
V gene: TRBV5-4
D gene: .
J gene: TRBJ2-5
clone size: .

CDR3 protein: CASSLSGETQYF
CDR3 DNA: TGTGCCAGCAGTTTATCGGGCGAGACCCAGTACTTC
V gene: TRBV27
D gene: .
J gene: TRBJ2-5
clone size: .

CDR3 protein: CASSLEGRQPQHF
CDR3 DNA: TGTGCCAGCAGCTTAGAGGGGCGTCAGCCCCAGCATTTT
V gene: TRBV7-2
D gene: .
J gene: TRBJ1-5
clone size: .

CDR3 protein: CASSDLTGAKQPQHF
CDR3 DNA: TGTGCCAGCAGTGACCTGACAGGGGCAAAGCAGCCCCAGCATTTT
V gene: TRBV6-1
D gene: TRBD1
J gene: TRBJ1-5
clone size: .

CDR3 protein: CASSDSGDLNTQYF
CDR3 DNA: TGTGCCAGCAGTGACTCAGGAGATCTTAATACGCAGTATTTT
V gene: TRBV6-4
D gene: .
J gene: TRBJ2-3
clone size: .

CDR3 protein: CASSLAIGDTQYF
CDR3 DNA: TGTGCCAGCAGCTTAGCCATAGGAGATACGCAGTATTTT
V gene: TRBV7-9
D gene: .
J gene: TRBJ2-3
clone size: once

CDR3 protein: CASSQDYFMNTEAFF
CDR3 DNA: TGTGCCAGCAGCCAAGATTACTTCATGAACACTGAAGCTTTCTTT
V gene: TRBV14
D gene: .
J gene: TRBJ1-1
clone size: .

CDR3 protein: CATSPLGGSYNEQFF
CDR3 DNA: TGTGCCACTTCACCCCTGGGAGGATCCTACAATGAGCAGTTCTTC
V gene: TRBV9
D gene: .
J gene: TRBJ2-1
clone size: .

CDR3 protein: CSVATFNAMLSTGELFF
CDR3 DNA: TGCAGCGTTGCTACCTTCAACGCGATGTTAAGCACCGGGGAGCTGTTTTTT
V gene: TRBV29-1
D gene: .
J gene: TRBJ2-2
clone size: .

CDR3 protein: CATSDPRAGRGTDTQYF
CDR3 DNA: TGTGCCACCAGTGATCCCAGGGCCGGACGCGGCACAGATACGCAGTATTTT
V gene: TRBV24-1
D gene: .
J gene: TRBJ2-3
clone size: .

CDR3 protein: CASSYSGTLADGYTF
CDR3 DNA: TGTGCCAGCAGTTACTCTGGGACACTAGCCGATGGCTACACCTTC
V gene: TRBV6-5
D gene: .
J gene: TRBJ1-2
clone size: .

CDR3 protein: CASSKQDHLWSAGANVLTF
CDR3 DNA: TGTGCCAGCAGCAAACAGGATCATCTCTGGTCGGCTGGGGCCAACGTCCTGACTTTC
V gene: TRBV21-1
D gene: .
J gene: TRBJ2-6
clone size: .

CDR3 protein: CASSATPGQGLYEQYF
CDR3 DNA: TGTGCCAGCAGTGCCACCCCGGGACAGGGGTTGTACGAGCAGTACTTC
V gene: TRBV6-4
D gene: TRBD1
J gene: TRBJ2-7
clone size: .

CDR3 protein: CASSPDMYSGNTIYF
CDR3 DNA: TGTGCCAGCAGCCCCGACATGTACTCTGGAAACACCATATATTTT
V gene: TRBV2
D gene: .
J gene: TRBJ1-3
clone size: once

CDR3 protein: CATSRLRGGNQPQHF
CDR3 DNA: TGTGCCACCAGCAGGCTCAGGGGTGGCAATCAGCCCCAGCATTTT
V gene: TRBV15
D gene: .
J gene: TRBJ1-5
clone size: once

CDR3 protein: CASSLAPGESTEAFF
CDR3 DNA: TGTGCCAGCAGCTTAGCGCCGGGGGAGAGTACTGAAGCTTTCTTT
V gene: TRBV7-2
D gene: .
J gene: TRBJ1-1
clone size: .

CDR3 protein: CASSLTGGAPGSPLHF
CDR3 DNA: TGTGCCAGCAGTCTGACAGGGGGCGCGCCGGGGTCACCCCTCCACTTT
V gene: TRBV27
D gene: TRBD1
J gene: TRBJ1-6
clone size: large

CDR3 protein: CASSLEGAYSEKLFF
CDR3 DNA: TGCGCCAGCAGCTTGGAGGGGGCTTATAGCGAAAAACTGTTTTTT
V gene: TRBV5-1
D gene: TRBD1
J gene: TRBJ1-4
clone size: few

CDR3 protein: CASSLGAKGASYSTDTQYF
CDR3 DNA: TGTGCCAGCAGCTTAGGGGCTAAGGGGGCCTCCTATAGCACAGATACGCAGTATTTT
V gene: TRBV7-6
D gene: TRBD1
J gene: TRBJ2-3
clone size: .

CDR3 protein: CASSAFNTEAFF
CDR3 DNA: TGTGCCAGCAGCGCCTTCAACACTGAAGCTTTCTTT
V gene: TRBV9
D gene: .
J gene: TRBJ1-1
clone size: .

CDR3 protein: CASSVAPRTGVTEAFF
CDR3 DNA: TGTGCCAGCAGCGTAGCCCCCCGGACAGGGGTCACTGAAGCTTTCTTT
V gene: TRBV9
D gene: TRBD1
J gene: TRBJ1-1
clone size: .

CDR3 protein: CASSVISGTGGAYGYTF
CDR3 DNA: TGTGCCAGCAGTGTAATATCCGGGACAGGGGGCGCCTATGGCTACACCTTC
V gene: TRBV27
D gene: TRBD1
J gene: TRBJ1-2
clone size: once

CDR3 protein: CASSSGTSGGNEQFF
CDR3 DNA: TGCGCCAGCAGTTCTGGGACTAGCGGGGGAAATGAGCAGTTCTTC
V gene: TRBV5-1
D gene: TRBD2
J gene: TRBJ2-1
clone size: .

CDR3 protein: CASRTGNLETQYF
CDR3 DNA: TGTGCCAGCAGAACGGGGAATTTAGAGACCCAGTACTTC
V gene: TRBV5-8
D gene: .
J gene: TRBJ2-5
clone size: .

CDR3 protein: CASSQGTGRYEQYF
CDR3 DNA: TGCGCCAGCAGCCAAGGGACAGGGAGGTACGAGCAGTACTTC
V gene: TRBV4-3
D gene: TRBD1
J gene: TRBJ2-7
clone size: .

CDR3 protein: CAWTDRGNQPQHF
CDR3 DNA: TGTGCCTGGACCGACCGGGGGAATCAGCCCCAGCATTTT
V gene: TRBV30
D gene: .
J gene: TRBJ1-5
clone size: once

CDR3 protein: CASSLAGAEELFF
CDR3 DNA: TGTGCCAGCAGCTTAGCCGGCGCGGAGGAGCTGTTTTTT
V gene: TRBV7-8
D gene: .
J gene: TRBJ2-2
clone size: .

CDR3 protein: CASSLSAFYEQYF
CDR3 DNA: TGTGCCAGCAGCTTATCGGCCTTCTACGAGCAGTACTTC
V gene: TRBV7-2
D gene: .
J gene: TRBJ2-7
clone size: .

CDR3 protein: CASSPELSGRIETQYF
CDR3 DNA: TGTGCCAGTAGTCCCGAATTATCTGGGCGCATTGAGACCCAGTACTTC
V gene: TRBV19
D gene: .
J gene: TRBJ2-5
clone size: .

CDR3 protein: CASSLLLGGALLYEQYF
CDR3 DNA: TGTGCCAGCAGCTTATTACTCGGGGGGGCCCTTCTCTACGAGCAGTACTTC
V gene: TRBV5-6
D gene: TRBD2
J gene: TRBJ2-7
clone size: .

CDR3 protein: CASSDSGVPDTQYF
CDR3 DNA: TGTGCCAGCAGTGACTCGGGGGTTCCAGATACGCAGTATTTT
V gene: TRBV6-4
D gene: .
J gene: TRBJ2-3
clone size: .

CDR3 protein: CASSRKETAAGSEAFF
CDR3 DNA: TGTGCCAGCAGCCGAAAAGAGACAGCCGCGGGGTCTGAAGCTTTCTTT
V gene: TRBV7-6
D gene: .
J gene: TRBJ1-1
clone size: .

CDR3 protein: CASKGSNSYEQYF
CDR3 DNA: TGTGCCAGCAAAGGGAGTAACTCCTACGAGCAGTACTTC
V gene: TRBV2
D gene: .
J gene: TRBJ2-7
clone size: .

CDR3 protein: CASSYREGFGTEAFF
CDR3 DNA: TGTGCCAGCAGTTACCGGGAGGGTTTCGGCACTGAAGCTTTCTTT
V gene: TRBV6-5
D gene: .
J gene: TRBJ1-1
clone size: .

CDR3 protein: CASSIKGGELFF
CDR3 DNA: TGTGCCAGTAGTATCAAGGGGGGGGAGCTGTTTTTT
V gene: TRBV19
D gene: .
J gene: TRBJ2-2
clone size: .

CDR3 protein: CASSMEQVSQPQHF
CDR3 DNA: TGTGCCAGTAGTATGGAACAGGTCAGCCAGCCCCAGCATTTT
V gene: TRBV19
D gene: .
J gene: TRBJ1-5
clone size: .

CDR3 protein: CASTPKDYEQYF
CDR3 DNA: TGTGCCAGCACCCCCAAGGACTACGAGCAGTACTTC
V gene: TRBV7-9
D gene: .
J gene: TRBJ2-7
clone size: .

CDR3 protein: CASSESWASYEQYF
CDR3 DNA: TGTGCCAGCAGTGAATCATGGGCCTCCTACGAGCAGTACTTC
V gene: TRBV25-1
D gene: .
J gene: TRBJ2-7
clone size: .

CDR3 protein: CASSQIRDRGLTGELFF
CDR3 DNA: TGCGCCAGCAGCCAAATCCGGGACAGGGGGCTTACCGGGGAGCTGTTTTTT
V gene: TRBV4-3
D gene: TRBD1
J gene: TRBJ2-2
clone size: .

CDR3 protein: CASSLEGNTEAFF
CDR3 DNA: TGTGCCAGCAGCTTAGAGGGGAACACTGAAGCTTTCTTT
V gene: TRBV7-6
D gene: .
J gene: TRBJ1-1
clone size: .

CDR3 protein: CALVPRGAEQYF
CDR3 DNA: TGTGCCTTAGTTCCCAGGGGTGCCGAGCAGTACTTC
V gene: TRBV30
D gene: .
J gene: TRBJ2-7
clone size: .

CDR3 protein: CASSQDWGGSREKLFF
CDR3 DNA: TGTGCCAGCAGCCAAGATTGGGGGGGCTCGCGGGAAAAACTGTTTTTT
V gene: TRBV3-1/TRBV3-2
D gene: .
J gene: TRBJ1-4
clone size: .

CDR3 protein: CASSVEELAGSAGNTIYF
CDR3 DNA: TGTGCCAGCAGCGTAGAAGAATTGGCAGGTTCGGCTGGAAACACCATATATTTT
V gene: TRBV9
D gene: .
J gene: TRBJ1-3
clone size: .

CDR3 protein: CATSDSTGPQEKLFF
CDR3 DNA: TGTGCCACCAGTGACTCGACAGGGCCTCAAGAAAAACTGTTTTTT
V gene: TRBV24-1
D gene: TRBD1
J gene: TRBJ1-4
clone size: .

CDR3 protein: CASSLAYGYTF
CDR3 DNA: TGTGCCAGCAGCTTAGCATATGGCTACACCTTC
V gene: TRBV7-9
D gene: .
J gene: TRBJ1-2
clone size: .

CDR3 protein: CASSAWDSRYGYTF
CDR3 DNA: TGTGCCAGCAGCGCGTGGGACAGTCGCTATGGCTACACCTTC
V gene: TRBV9
D gene: TRBD1
J gene: TRBJ1-2
clone size: few

CDR3 protein: CASSKLGQGVHEQYF
CDR3 DNA: TGTGCCAGTAGTAAACTAGGACAGGGGGTCCACGAGCAGTACTTC
V gene: TRBV19
D gene: TRBD1
J gene: TRBJ2-7
clone size: once

CDR3 protein: CASSNPGEGYEQYF
CDR3 DNA: TGTGCCAGCAGCAATCCGGGCGAAGGCTACGAGCAGTACTTC
V gene: TRBV7-6
D gene: .
J gene: TRBJ2-7
clone size: .

CDR3 protein: CASSPTSGATETQYF
CDR3 DNA: TGTGCCAGCAGCCCAACTAGCGGTGCCACAGAGACCCAGTACTTC
V gene: TRBV7-9
D gene: TRBD2
J gene: TRBJ2-5
clone size: once

CDR3 protein: CASSNRLGVGAFF
CDR3 DNA: TGTGCCAGTAGCAATCGGTTGGGGGTTGGAGCTTTCTTT
V gene: TRBV19
D gene: .
J gene: TRBJ1-1
clone size: .